The rows below give T cell receptor beta chains drawn from one sample of a study of T cells in Graves' hyperthyroidism and ophthalmopathy. TCRdb recomputed calls from the multiplex PCR reads with MiXCR, one row per CDR3 protein. The repertoire holds over 300,000 distinct CDR3 sequences, with about 14% as singletons. Sequences were obtained from blood. The receptors here all came from a woman aged 55-75 years with Graves' hyperthyroidism. Both conserved end residues are part of each CDR3. The D gene is left open where the match is weak. Clone size is shown for a subset of rows, as once, few, many or a class of expanded clone.

TRBJ1-2 NA TRBV20-1 many CSARRGRDYGYTF TGCAGTGCTAGAAGGGGCAGGGACTATGGCTACACCTTC
TRBJ2-7 TRBD2 TRBV7-9 many CASSWSGSSYEQYF TGTGCCAGCAGCTGGAGCGGGAGCTCCTACGAGCAGTACTTC
TRBJ1-2 NA TRBV5-6 many CASSLAGVGGYTF TGTGCCAGCAGCTTGGCTGGGGTTGGTGGCTACACCTTC
TRBJ1-1 NA TRBV12-3/TRBV12-4 NA CASSLAASNTEAFF TGTGCCAGCAGTTTAGCAGCGAGTAACACTGAAGCTTTCTTT
TRBJ2-7 TRBD1 TRBV10-3 few CAISEGGRGSYEQYF TGTGCCATCAGTGAGGGCGGCAGGGGGTCCTACGAGCAGTACTTC
TRBJ1-1 NA TRBV7-9 many CASSQRSGRTEAFF TGTGCCAGCAGCCAGAGATCCGGGCGCACTGAAGCTTTCTTT
TRBJ2-2 NA TRBV5-1 many CASSPISGRANTGELFF TGCGCCAGCAGCCCGATCTCGGGGCGTGCGAACACCGGGGAGCTGTTTTTT
TRBJ2-7 TRBD2 TRBV18 many CASSPRTSTSGRYEQYF TGTGCCAGCTCACCAAGAACTTCGACTAGCGGGAGATACGAGCAGTACTTC
TRBJ1-4 NA TRBV6-6 few CASSYTDSNEKLFF TGTGCCAGCAGTTACACAGACAGTAATGAAAAACTGTTTTTT
TRBJ2-7 TRBD1 TRBV20-1 few CSASSPRDRPYEQYF TGCAGTGCTAGCTCCCCTCGGGACAGGCCTTACGAGCAGTACTTC
TRBJ2-3 TRBD2 TRBV30 many CAWSTKGLDTDTQYF TGTGCCTGGAGTACCAAGGGACTAGACACAGATACGCAGTATTTT